This TCR beta chain was captured by sequencing in a study of T cell responses to AZD1222 COVID-19 vaccine. Regarding the study as a whole: White British donors predominated, females outnumbered males, and clonal diversity was possibly underestimated. Close to half of all spike-specific TCRs reportedly target regions of the variants that are unmutated.

Clones were read by immunoSEQ multiplex PCR, and TCRdb kept only the in-frame ones, dropping some. The data contain under 150,000 clones, over 90% of them singletons. As regards this clone: Its antigen is not known.

The CDR3 consists of 16 residues. In germline, CDR1 is SGDLS, CDR2 YYNGEE. Trimming took off 3 bases at V and 0 bases at J, with 15 bases between the two ends. The receptor was isolated from an adult in good health. Material: peripheral blood, obtained on day 0 of AZD1222 vaccination. The rearrangement joins TRBV9 to TRBJ1-2; D call uncertain. The CDR3 spells CASSAPDTYSNYGYTF. The CDR3 DNA follows: TGTGCCAGCAGCGCCCCCGACACTTACTCTAACTATGGCTACACCTTC. Together with reference TRBV9 and TRBJ1-2, the CDR3 gives the full variable domain: DSGVTQTPKHLITATGQRVTLRCSPRSGDLSVYWYQQSLDQGLQFLIQYYNGEERAKGNILERFSAQQFPDLHSELNLSSLELGDSALYFCASSAPDTYSNYGYTFGSGTRLTVV.